This TCR beta chain derives from a study of tumor and adjacent non-tumor tissue in lung cancer. Points from the study as a whole: Compared with tumor, normal lung showed significantly lower TCR diversity.

No cell sorting was done before RNA was extracted from the tissue. A modified ARM-PCR protocol with three rounds of nested PCR amplified TCRbeta. TCRdb reprocessed the multiplex PCR reads via MiXCR and lists one record per CDR3 protein. This sample has about 120,000 distinct CDR3 sequences, with nearly 85% found just once. The CDR3 has 14 residues. CDR1 is SGHDT and CDR2 is YYEEEE in the germline V gene. V lost 4 bases to trimming and J lost 9 bases; unmatched junction nucleotides: 13. As for this clonotype: What it binds is not known.

Sequencing was carried out using lung tumor tissue. The rearrangement links TRBV5-6 to TRBJ2-7; 7 bases are shared with TRBD2. The receptor's source is a man aged 65-85 years with non-small cell lung cancer. As DNA, the CDR3 is TGTGCCAGCAGCAGGCGGGGAGGGTTCTATGGGCAGTACTTC. As protein: CASSRRGGFYGQYF.